This T cell receptor (beta chain) was profiled in a study of CD8+ T cells in alopecia areata. This CDR3 region has 13 residues. Germline CDR1 and CDR2: NNHNN and SYGAGS (reference sequence). J lost 1 base, V lost 5 bases, and 1 base had no gene match. This clone was counted at least ten times. Genes and germline come from the mouse. The read ends 4 residues shy of where the CDR3 ends; the end is completed using the germline J gene. Time point noted: mouse skin 3 weeks after grafting. Investigators isolated RNA and reverse transcribed it into cDNA to act as the sequencing template. Assay used: immunoSEQ multiplex PCR; TCRdb lists only in-frame clones, some missing. The sample was found to contain thousands of clones, and every one recurs.

The source material was skin, sampled at week 3. The receptor comes from a C3H/HeJ mouse with alopecia areata. MHC haplotype: H2-k. This rearrangement joins TRBV13-2 to TRBJ1-2, with 8 nucleotides matching TRBD1. CDR3 region: CASGDRGNSDYTF. The covered CDR3 bases are TGTGCCAGCGGAGACAGGGGAAACTCC.